This TCR beta chain was identified during a study of blood T cells in healthy people across ages. Through a sample-barcoded 5' primer and a J-beta primer mix, a second PCR was run for roughly 6 to 11 cycles. MiXCR, applied by TCRdb to the 5' RACE reads, yields one record per CDR3 protein. This repertoire shows hundreds of thousands of distinct CDR3 sequences, less than 25% found once; its top ten account for around 10%. The sample holds a few counts of this clonotype. The same data also went into a second study, on T cells of mothers and their children. As reported in that work: Second-PCR primer M1S introduced sample barcodes and 2-4 random nucleotides. Compared with unrelated pairs, related mother-child pairs had slightly higher, non-significant overlap.

The TCR comes from a boy younger than 18 in good health. Specimen: blood.

The CDR3 DNA is TGCAGCGTTGCGAGGACTGTGGGCACAGATACGCAGTATTTT. Residues: CSVARTVGTDTQYF. V usage is TRBV29-1 and J usage is TRBJ2-3; D is possibly TRBD2 (5 bases). Trimming removed 4 bases from V and 1 base from J, with 12 bases in between. CDR1 and CDR2 from the germline V gene are SQVTM and ANQGSEA. The CDR3 totals 14 residues.